The 10 T cell receptor beta chains in this list originate from one sample, sequenced in a study of cytomegalovirus exposure and HLA in healthy donors. The PCR was carried out with 60 Vbeta primers and 13 Jbeta primers. The table came from immunoSEQ multiplex PCR; TCRdb's copy has only in-frame clones and leaves some out. The sample has 170,000 or so clones, roughly four fifths seen once. The sequencing sample was made of PBMCs. Source of these receptors: a man between 18 and 35 years old in good health and CMV-seronegative.

The chain links TRBV27 to TRBJ2-5; 13 bases align to TRBD2. Germline V gives CDR1 MNHEY, CDR2 SMNVEV (reference sequence). This CDR3 is built from 19 residues. The V and J ends lost 0 bases and 5 bases, in that order; junction bases with no gene match: 12. As DNA, the CDR3 is TGTGCCAGCAGTTTATCGTCGACTAGCGGGAGGCTCCGGGGTGAGACCCAGTACTTC. Translated: CASSLSSTSGRLRGETQYF.

A remark on this clone: Other DNA sequences in this specimen translate into the identical CDR3. DNA of the CDR3: TGTGCCAGCTCCCCCGGGACAGGCAATCAGCCCCAGCATTTT. It encodes CASSPGTGNQPQHF. The chain uses TRBV18 and TRBJ1-5; 7 positions match TRBD1. This CDR3 region has 14 residues. Looked up from germline, CDR1 is KGHSH and CDR2 is LQKENI. Losses at the gene ends were 6 bases for V and 2 bases for J; bases not matched to a gene: 4.

The V call is TRBV28, the J call TRBJ1-5, with D perhaps matching TRBD1 (5 bases). From germline, CDR1 is MDHEN and CDR2 SYDVKM. The CDR3 is made up of 15 amino acids. Trimming removed 5 bases from V and 3 bases from J, with 14 bases in between. CDR3 sequence: CASSRGGGTNQPQHF. The DNA of the CDR3 is TGTGCCAGCAGTCGTGGCGGAGGGACCAATCAGCCCCAGCATTTT.

The chain employs TRBV15 and TRBJ1-2; D is possibly TRBD1 (6 bases). Trimming pared 1 base from V and 7 bases from J, leaving 10 bases between. This CDR3 has 13 residues. Per germline, CDR1 LNHNV and CDR2 YYDKDF (reference sequence). CDR3 residues: CATSRATGLGYTF. Here the CDR3 DNA reads TGTGCCACCAGCAGAGCGACAGGACTTGGCTACACCTTC.

This rearrangement joins TRBV12-5 to TRBJ1-2, with 8 bases matching TRBD1. CDR1 and CDR2 (germline): LGHNT, FRNRAP. This CDR3 contains 15 residues. The junction had 7 bases not matched to a gene; V was cut back by 2 bases and J by 5 bases. Here the CDR3 reads CASGLSPRGRYGYTF. Written as DNA, the CDR3 is TGTGCTAGTGGTTTGTCTCCCAGGGGGCGGTATGGCTACACCTTC.

V usage is TRBV5-8 and J usage is TRBJ2-1, with D possibly being TRBD2 (5 bases). The ends were cut back, 0 bases at V and 1 base at J, with 17 bases in the middle. This CDR3 has 18 amino acids. The germline V gene encodes CDR1 SGHTS and CDR2 YDEGEE. The CDR3 protein is CASSLAFSGLPSYNEQFF. The CDR3 bases are TGTGCCAGCAGCTTGGCCTTTTCAGGACTTCCATCCTACAATGAGCAGTTCTTC.

The CDR3 DNA reads as TGCAGTGCTAGGTTCGACAATGAGCAGTTCTTC. Protein: CSARFDNEQFF. The chain is built from TRBV20-1 and TRBJ2-1; D is uncertain. CDR1 and CDR2 (germline): DFQATT, SNEGSKA (reference sequence). V shed 3 bases and J shed 5 bases, with 5 bases lying between them. The CDR3 covers 11 residues.

The CDR3 spells CASSLSRGRSYEQYF. DNA for the CDR3: TGCGCCAGCAGCTTGAGTAGGGGTAGGAGCTACGAGCAGTACTTC. The rearrangement uses TRBV5-1 and TRBJ2-7; D perhaps matches TRBD1 (5 bases). Trimming took off 1 base at V and 3 bases at J, with 14 bases between the two ends. The germline gives CDR1 SGHRS, CDR2 YFSETQ. The CDR3 covers 15 residues. The full variable domain, in which reference TRBV5-1 and TRBJ2-7 provide the parts outside the CDR3, is KAGVTQTPRYLIKTRGQQVTLSCSPISGHRSVSWYQQTPGQGLQFLFEYFSETQRNKGNFPGRFSGRQFSNSRSEMNVSTLELGDSALYLCASSLSRGRSYEQYFGPGTRLTVT.

The J gene is TRBJ2-5, the V gene TRBV5-1; 8 nucleotides align to TRBD1. J lost 5 bases, V lost 5 bases, and 14 bases had no gene match. The V gene's germline CDR1 is SGHRS and CDR2 YFSETQ. The CDR3 covers 16 residues. The DNA of the CDR3 is TGCGCCAGCAGTGGTTCCCGGACAGGGCTCTGGGAGACCCAGTACTTC. Its protein is CASSGSRTGLWETQYF.

The chain employs TRBV7-8 and TRBJ1-4; 9 bases are shared with TRBD1. The CDR3 has 16 residues. Trimming took 0 bases from V and 7 from J; bases not matched to a gene: 6. The germline gives CDR1 SGHVS, CDR2 FQNEAQ. The CDR3 bases are TGTGCCAGCAGCTTAGCCCGGGACAGGGTTGGTGAAAAACTGTTTTTT. Translated: CASSLARDRVGEKLFF.